The 13 T cell receptor beta chains below come from one sample, sequenced in a study of human T cells and chemical hapten exposure. Time point in this sample: pre-sensitization, week 0. Documented treatment: therapeutic diphenylcyclopropenone sensitization with weekly scalp DPC. TCRdb independently ran MiXCR on the RACE reads; one entry per CDR3 protein. Among about 300,000 distinct CDR3 sequences listed, 5.5% were seen once. The source was whole blood, collected in connection with sensitization to the hapten diphenylcyclopropenone (DPC). The receptor source for this set is a woman aged 18-30 years with alopecia areata. Some clones in this sample may be carry-over from other donors' samples.

The rearrangement uses TRBV12-3 or TRBV12-4 and TRBJ2-1; D gene ambiguous. The CDR3 spans 15 residues. The V and J ends lost 7 bases and 2 bases respectively, with 15 bases between them. The CDR3 DNA reads as TGTGCCAGCACCAAAGACCGCCTCCCCTACAATGAGCAGTTCTTC. Its protein is CASTKDRLPYNEQFF.

The chain couples TRBV12-3 or TRBV12-4 to TRBJ2-1; D uncertain. This CDR3 contains 14 residues. V dropped 8 bases and J dropped 0 bases, with 11 bases sitting between them. CDR3 loop: CASRDPRSYNEQFF. CDR3 coding DNA: TGTGCCAGCCGAGACCCCCGCTCCTACAATGAGCAGTTCTTC.

This clonotype was observed at least ten times. This CDR3 is CASSQEQSNYGYTF. The CDR3 DNA reads TGCGCCAGCAGCCAAGAACAGTCGAACTATGGCTACACCTTC. The chain joins TRBV4-3 to TRBJ1-2; D gene uncertain. Trimming pared 0 bases from V and 2 bases from J, leaving 7 bases between. Germline V gene lookup returns CDR1 LGHNA and CDR2 YSLEER. The CDR3 extends over 14 amino acids.

The CDR3 protein is CASRDQSAGTDTQYF. As DNA, the CDR3 is TGTGCCAGCAGGGATCAAAGCGCGGGTACAGATACGCAGTATTTT. J is TRBJ2-3 and V is TRBV11-2; D possibly corresponds to TRBD2 (5 bases). V lost 6 bases and J lost 3, with 16 bases in between. CDR1 SGHAT and CDR2 FQNNGV come from the germline V gene. The CDR3 covers 15 residues.

This chain uses TRBV7-9 with TRBJ1-1; TRBD1 might be the D (6 bases). The CDR3 is 13 residues long. CDR1 and CDR2 (germline): SEHNR, FQNEAQ (reference sequence). With 8 bases removed from V and 6 bases from J, the gap between germline ends came to 16 bases. In nucleotides, the CDR3 is TGTGCCAGCGGAACGGACAGTCGCCCTGAAGCTTTCTTT. It yields the protein CASGTDSRPEAFF.

Notes on this clonotype: Sequence at one end of the junction differs from germline and may be a read error. V gene TRBV2 combines with J gene TRBJ1-2; D uncertain. Germline assignment: CDR1 SNHLY and CDR2 FYNNEI. This CDR3 spans 12 amino acids. The CDR3 DNA sequence: TGTGCCAGTCGTTACTACTCGGGTGGCTACAGCTTC. Translated: CASRYYSGGYSF.

A few counts support this clonotype. The J gene is TRBJ2-2, the V gene TRBV7-3; 7 nucleotides align to TRBD1. The V segment lost 4 bases and the J segment 1 base; nucleotides outside the gene matches: 9. Germline CDR1 and CDR2: SGHTA and FQGTGA. The length of the CDR3 is 17 residues. CDR3 region: CASSSLGTVQNTGELFF. CDR3 DNA sequence: TGTGCCAGCAGCTCGCTCGGGACAGTCCAGAACACCGGGGAGCTGTTTTTT.

This clonotype was seen a handful of times. CDR3 region: CASSPSTGSNSPLHF. The CDR3 DNA reads TGCGCCAGCAGCCCATCGACAGGGTCGAATTCACCCCTCCACTTT. The rearrangement links TRBV5-1 to TRBJ1-6; TRBD1 matches 7 bases. With V trimmed by 4 bases and J by 7 bases, 8 bases remained unmatched. Germline assignment: CDR1 SGHRS and CDR2 YFSETQ. The CDR3 spans 15 residues.

In this sample, this clonotype turned up a few times. The chain recombines TRBV27 with TRBJ1-1; TRBD1 matches 8 bases. V dropped 4 bases and J dropped 4; count of bases not matched to a gene: 8. Per germline, CDR1 MNHEY and CDR2 SMNVEV (reference sequence). This CDR3 region has 15 residues. CDR3 bases: TGTGCCAGCAGTTCAAGGACAGGGAGGAGCACTGAAGCTTTCTTT. Protein sequence: CASSSRTGRSTEAFF.

This clonotype has more than one count but fewer than ten. The rearrangement uses TRBV7-8 and TRBJ1-1; 7 bases fit TRBD1. The V gene end was trimmed by 5 bases and the J gene end by 5 bases; junction bases not matched to a gene: 17. In germline, CDR1 is SGHVS, CDR2 FQNEAQ. The CDR3 consists of 17 residues. The CDR3 sequence: CASSPEPTGLMYTEAFF. The CDR3, as DNA: TGTGCCAGCAGCCCCGAACCGACAGGGTTAATGTATACTGAAGCTTTCTTT.

This clonotype appeared many times. The V gene is TRBV5-1, the J gene TRBJ1-2, with TRBD1 as a possible D gene (6 bases). The ends were cut back, 3 bases at V and 6 bases at J, with 24 bases in the middle. The CDR3 covers 17 residues. Looked up from germline, CDR1 is SGHRS and CDR2 is YFSETQ. This CDR3 reads CASSSNINRVYMDGYTF. CDR3 in DNA: TGCGCCAGCAGCTCCAACATCAACAGGGTTTATATGGATGGCTACACCTTC.

This clonotype came up a few times. V is TRBV12-3 or TRBV12-4 and J is TRBJ1-2; D not resolved. With 5 bases removed from V and 3 bases from J, the gap between germline ends came to 13 bases. The CDR3 consists of 14 residues. CDR3 bases: TGTGCCAGCAGTCGAACGGCTCCCGACTATGGCTACACCTTC. Its protein is CASSRTAPDYGYTF.

This clonotype was seen more than once but under ten times. The rearrangement links TRBV9 to TRBJ2-7; the D gene is possibly TRBD1 (6 bases). The CDR3 totals 18 residues. The germline CDR1 and CDR2 sequences are SGDLS and YYNGEE. Trimming took off 3 bases at V and 0 bases at J, with 22 bases between the two ends. The CDR3 nucleotides read TGTGCCAGCAGCGATAGCACCGAAAGACAGGAGAGCTCCTACGAGCAGTACTTC. Its translation is CASSDSTERQESSYEQYF.